This passage covers 22 T cell receptor beta chains from one sample sequenced in a study of shared clonotypes between healthy human individuals (dated by TCRdb to about 2020). The library was obtained by the immunoSEQ multiplex PCR assay. The table was pulled from immuneACCESS by TCRdb, which kept in-frame rearrangements only. Such tables lose some clones; where checked, under half of the loss comes from unresolved V genes, and the rest has no known cause. The sample has more than 400,000 clones on record, 70% to 85% of them singletons. In total, the top ten clones hold around 12% of the sample. Sequenced sample: PBMCs. These receptors came from a woman aged 40 to 50 in good health. Some clones in this sample may be carry-over from other donors' samples.

This rearrangement joins TRBV29-1 to TRBJ2-1, with 10 bases aligning to TRBD2. V lost 4 bases and J lost 6; bases outside the gene matches: 6. The germline gives CDR1 SQVTM, CDR2 ANQGSEA. The length of the CDR3 is 14 residues. CDR3: CSVVLASGSNEQFF. The CDR3 bases are TGCAGCGTTGTCTTGGCTAGCGGGAGCAATGAGCAGTTCTTC.

This rearrangement joins TRBV27 to TRBJ2-5; 9 positions agree with TRBD1. The CDR3 loop spans 16 amino acids. Trimming took 5 bases from V and 7 from J; bases not matched to a gene: 14. The germline V gene has CDR1 MNHEY and CDR2 SMNVEV (reference sequence). DNA for the CDR3: TGTGCCAGCAGTCCCACCTGGGGACAGGGCTTGGGGACCCAGTACTTC. Its protein product is CASSPTWGQGLGTQYF.

This rearrangement joins TRBV9 to TRBJ1-2, with D unclear. The CDR3 spans 14 residues. Trimming cost V 0 bases and J 1 base, with 7 bases left between them. In germline, CDR1 is SGDLS, CDR2 YYNGEE. The CDR3 region is CASSVAVGNYGYTF. Written as DNA, the CDR3 is TGTGCCAGCAGCGTAGCTGTGGGTAACTATGGCTACACCTTC. Variable domain in full (rest from reference TRBV9 and TRBJ1-2): DSGVTQTPKHLITATGQRVTLRCSPRSGDLSVYWYQQSLDQGLQFLIQYYNGEERAKGNILERFSAQQFPDLHSELNLSSLELGDSALYFCASSVAVGNYGYTFGSGTRLTVV.

The J gene is TRBJ1-5, the V gene TRBV19; TRBD1 is a possible D gene (6 bases). Germline loops: CDR1 LNHDA, CDR2 SQIVND (reference sequence). The CDR3 is 13 amino acids. The ends were cut back, 3 bases at V and 7 bases at J, with 10 bases in the middle. The CDR3 bases are TGTGCCAGTAGTATGGGGGGCCCGCAGCCCCAGCATTTT. This encodes CASSMGGPQPQHF.

CDR3 in DNA: TGTGCCAGCAGCTTCCTCCGCTGCTCACCCTACGAGCAGTACTTC. This sequence encodes CASSFLRCSPYEQYF. The chain carries TRBV7-8 and TRBJ2-7; D remains ambiguous. Germline values: CDR1 SGHVS, CDR2 FQNEAQ. This CDR3 spans 15 amino acids. Deletions cut 3 bases from V and 2 bases from J, with 14 bases between. Full variable domain (rest looked up from reference TRBV7-8 and TRBJ2-7): GAGVSQSPRYKVAKRGQDVALRCDPISGHVSLFWYQQALGQGPEFLTYFQNEAQLDKSGLPSDRFFAERPEGSVSTLKIQRTQQEDSAVYLCASSFLRCSPYEQYFGPGTRLTVT.

The rearrangement joins TRBV29-1 to TRBJ2-3; D remains ambiguous. The V gene lost 6 bases and the J gene lost 2 bases, with 12 bases spanning the gap. CDR1 and CDR2 (germline): SQVTM, ANQGSEA. This CDR3 contains 13 residues. CDR3 sequence reads: CSVPDQFTDTQYF. Written as DNA, the CDR3 is TGCAGCGTCCCGGACCAATTCACAGATACGCAGTATTTT.

Here the CDR3 reads CASSSSYEQFF. The CDR3 coding sequence is TGTGCCAGCAGCTCCTCCTATGAGCAGTTCTTC. V usage is TRBV5-5 and J usage is TRBJ2-1; no clear D gene. This CDR3 comprises 11 residues. The V and J ends lost 3 bases and 8 bases respectively, with 6 bases between them. The germline gives CDR1 SGHKS, CDR2 YYEKEE (reference sequence).

The chain is built from TRBV5-1 and TRBJ2-3; D not certain. V was shortened by 0 bases and J by 6 bases, with 11 bases between the two germline ends. The CDR3 has 14 amino acids. From germline, CDR1 is SGHRS and CDR2 YFSETQ. The CDR3 bases are TGCGCCAGCAGCTTGGAAGCCGGCCTTGATACGCAGTATTTT. Protein: CASSLEAGLDTQYF.

The chain joins TRBV7-2 to TRBJ1-2; D is unclear. The V gene's germline CDR1 is SGHTA and CDR2 FQGNSA. V was cut by 1 base and J by 3 bases, with 6 bases left in between. The CDR3 runs to 13 residues. In DNA, the CDR3 is TGTGCCAGCAGCTTAGGTCGCGACTATGGCTACACCTTC. It codes for CASSLGRDYGYTF. The full variable domain, with the rest looked up from reference TRBV7-2 and TRBJ1-2, is GAGVSQSPSNKVTEKGKDVELRCDPISGHTALYWYRQSLGQGLEFLIYFQGNSAPDKSGLPSDRFSAERTGGSVSTLTIQRTQQEDSAVYLCASSLGRDYGYTFGSGTRLTVV.

The rearrangement links TRBV7-2 to TRBJ1-6; tentatively, D is TRBD1 (6 bases). The CDR3 sequence is 13 residues long. CDR1 is SGHTA and CDR2 is FQGNSA in the germline V gene. Trimming removed 8 bases from V and 6 bases from J, with 11 bases in between. The CDR3 nucleotides are TGTGCCAGCGGCGGGACATTTAATTCACCCCTCCACTTT. It is translated as CASGGTFNSPLHF. Supplemented by reference TRBV7-2 and TRBJ1-6, the full variable domain reads GAGVSQSPSNKVTEKGKDVELRCDPISGHTALYWYRQSLGQGLEFLIYFQGNSAPDKSGLPSDRFSAERTGGSVSTLTIQRTQQEDSAVYLCASGGTFNSPLHFGNGTRLTVT.

The V call is TRBV5-4, the J call TRBJ2-2; maybe TRBD1 (6 bases). Trimming cost V 4 bases and J 0 bases, with 7 bases left between them. In germline, CDR1 is SGHNT, CDR2 YYREEE (reference sequence). The CDR3 loop spans 14 amino acids. The CDR3 coding sequence is TGTGCCAGCAGCAGGACAGCGAACACCGGGGAGCTGTTTTTT. It is translated as CASSRTANTGELFF.

V is TRBV6-1 and J is TRBJ1-5; no firm D call. The germline V gene has CDR1 MNHNS and CDR2 SASEGT. This CDR3 comprises 12 residues. V was trimmed by 5 bases and J by 4 bases, leaving 6 bases between them. The CDR3 loop reads CASSQPNQPQHF. The DNA of the CDR3 is TGTGCCAGCAGTCAACCGAATCAGCCCCAGCATTTT.

The gene calls are TRBV6-6 and TRBJ1-2, with 10 bases matching TRBD1. Losses at the gene ends were 8 bases for V and 4 bases for J; bases not matched to a gene: 7. The CDR3 spans 14 residues. CDR1 and CDR2 from the germline V gene are MNHNY and SVGAGI (reference sequence). The DNA for the CDR3 is TGTGCCAGCGGAACGGGACAGGGGCTCTATGGCTACACCTTC. It specifies CASGTGQGLYGYTF.

This clone was counted a few times. The V call is TRBV5-1, the J call TRBJ1-1; TRBD1 agrees at 8 bases. CDR3 size: 16 residues. Germline V gene sequence: CDR1 SGHRS, CDR2 YFSETQ. The ends lost 0 bases at V and 2 bases at J; junction bases unmatched: 6. The CDR3 reads CASSLAVGQGNTEAFF. CDR3 nucleotides: TGCGCCAGCAGCTTGGCCGTAGGACAGGGCAACACTGAAGCTTTCTTT.

This clone was picked up many times. The same CDR3 can be traced to other DNA sequences in this sample. V usage is TRBV10-3 and J usage is TRBJ2-1; TRBD2 matches 13 bases. Looked up from germline, CDR1 is ENHRY and CDR2 is SYGVKD. The J segment lost 4 bases and the V segment lost 6 bases, leaving 3 bases of the junction unmatched. This CDR3 contains 15 residues. This CDR3 is CAIRRTSGGYNEQFF. CDR3 DNA: TGTGCCATCAGACGGACTAGCGGGGGTTACAATGAGCAGTTCTTC.

This clone was counted a few times. Other DNA sequences in this specimen translate into the identical CDR3. The CDR3: CASSPGQGPYNEQFF. CDR3 in DNA: TGCGCCAGCAGCCCGGGACAGGGTCCTTACAATGAGCAGTTCTTC. The chain employs TRBV5-1 and TRBJ2-1, with 9 bases fitting TRBD1. CDR3 length equals 15 residues. Unmatched junction bases numbered 6, after V lost 4 bases and J lost 4 bases. Looked up from germline, CDR1 is SGHRS and CDR2 is YFSETQ.

The genes are TRBV9 and TRBJ1-1, with TRBD1 identical over 9 bases. The CDR3 covers 14 residues. CDR1 SGDLS and CDR2 YYNGEE come from the germline V gene. The J segment lost 3 bases and the V segment lost 4 bases, leaving 4 bases of the junction unmatched. CDR3 bases: TGTGCCAGCAGCATCAGGGACAGGGACACTGAAGCTTTCTTT. Its protein is CASSIRDRDTEAFF. The whole variable domain, remainder taken from reference TRBV9 and TRBJ1-1, is DSGVTQTPKHLITATGQRVTLRCSPRSGDLSVYWYQQSLDQGLQFLIQYYNGEERAKGNILERFSAQQFPDLHSELNLSSLELGDSALYFCASSIRDRDTEAFFGQGTRLTVV.

The chain is built from TRBV5-1 and TRBJ1-4, with 11 nucleotides matching TRBD1. Germline CDR1 is SGHRS and CDR2 is YFSETQ. CDR3 length: 18 residues. V was pared by 3 bases and J by 0 bases, with 7 bases of the junction left unmatched. The CDR3 DNA reads TGCGCCAGCAGCTCCACACCGGGACAGGGGGCAACTAATGAAAAACTGTTTTTT. This codes for CASSSTPGQGATNEKLFF.

The chain uses TRBV5-8 and TRBJ2-3, with 8 nucleotides matching TRBD1. The CDR3 spans 15 residues. V dropped 5 bases and J dropped 6; count of bases not matched to a gene: 11. The germline gives CDR1 SGHTS, CDR2 YDEGEE. In DNA, the CDR3 is TGTGCCAGCAGTCAAGGGACAGGAGTAGCGGATACGCAGTATTTT. Its translation: CASSQGTGVADTQYF.

This clone was observed a handful of times. The J gene is TRBJ2-3, the V gene TRBV7-6, with D perhaps TRBD2 (6 bases). Germline V CDR1 and CDR2: SGHVS, FNYEAQ. Trimming removed 4 bases from V and 0 bases from J, with 11 bases in between. This CDR3 is built from 15 residues. Written as DNA, the CDR3 is TGTGCCAGCAGCTCGGGACTCTATAGCACAGATACGCAGTATTTT. Its translation: CASSSGLYSTDTQYF. Variable domain in full (rest from reference TRBV7-6 and TRBJ2-3): GAGVSQSPRYKVTKRGQDVALRCDPISGHVSLYWYRQALGQGPEFLTYFNYEAQQDKSGLPNDRFSAERPEGSISTLTIQRTEQRDSAMYRCASSSGLYSTDTQYFGPGTRLTVL.

As for this clone: Other nucleotide sequences in the sample specify the same CDR3. V usage is TRBV5-1 and J usage is TRBJ2-2; no reliable D call. The V gene lost 2 bases and the J gene lost 1 base, with 3 bases spanning the gap. CDR3 length equals 13 residues. From germline, CDR1 is SGHRS and CDR2 YFSETQ. Written as DNA, the CDR3 is TGCGCCAGCAGCTTAGGGAACACCGGGGAGCTGTTTTTT. It translates to CASSLGNTGELFF.

This clone was picked up a small number of times. V usage is TRBV18 and J usage is TRBJ2-7; D is possibly TRBD1 (5 bases). Trimming shortened V by 4 bases and J by 6 bases, and 10 bases separated the two germline ends. The CDR3 has 12 amino acids. Germline CDR1 KGHSH, CDR2 LQKENI. The DNA of the CDR3 is TGTGCCAGCTCACGACCCCAGGGCGAGCAGTACTTC. Protein product: CASSRPQGEQYF.